This TCR beta chain emerged from a study of T-cell memory formation after mild COVID-19. At the level of the study: Largely donor-specific sequence clusters came from a couple of donors. General study points: The study found balanced CD4/CD8 in clones contracting day 15 to 85 and a CD4+ lean in later expanders.

Trimming removed 3 bases at V and 4 bases at J, with 25 bases between. The CDR3 covers 19 residues. CDR1 and CDR2 (germline): KGHDR, SFDVKD. TCRdb passed the 5' RACE reads through MiXCR, listing each CDR3 protein once. The sample shows around 450,000 distinct CDR3 sequences, around 24% of them seen only once. With respect to this clonotype: Its antigen is not known.

This chain uses TRBV24-1 with TRBJ2-3, with D perhaps assigned TRBD1 or TRBD2 (7 bases each). The sequencing input was PBMCs or a T cell subset sorted from them (not recorded which). The origin of this receptor is an adult woman who had mild COVID-19 (a few samples of this study predate the infection). Cell type and time point are not known. The CDR3 loop reads CATSDHPGQPSGGADTQYF. The DNA of the CDR3 is TGTGCCACCAGTGATCACCCGGGACAGCCTAGCGGCGGGGCAGATACGCAGTATTTT.